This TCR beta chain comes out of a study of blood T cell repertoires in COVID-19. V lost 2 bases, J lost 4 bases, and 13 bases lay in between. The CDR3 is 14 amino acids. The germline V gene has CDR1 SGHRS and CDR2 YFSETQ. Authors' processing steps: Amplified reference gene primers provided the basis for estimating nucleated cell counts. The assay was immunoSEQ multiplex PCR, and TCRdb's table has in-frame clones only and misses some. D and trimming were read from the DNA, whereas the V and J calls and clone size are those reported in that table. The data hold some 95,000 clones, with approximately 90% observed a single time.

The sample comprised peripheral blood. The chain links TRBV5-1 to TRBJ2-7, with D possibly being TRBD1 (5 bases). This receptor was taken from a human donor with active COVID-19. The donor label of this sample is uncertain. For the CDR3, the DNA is TGCGCCAGCAGCTTACAGGACGAGATATACGAGCAGTACTTC. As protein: CASSLQDEIYEQYF.